These T cell receptor beta chains were read from a single sample in a study of cytomegalovirus exposure and HLA in healthy donors. Produced via immunoSEQ multiplex PCR; TCRdb's table is partial and in-frame only. The sample has about 200,000 clones, roughly 73% seen once; the top ten hold approximately 1.8%. The sample taken for sequencing was PBMCs. The receptors come from a woman younger than 45 in good health and CMV-seronegative. CDR3s include the opening cysteine and the closing phenylalanine or tryptophan. A D gene is named only where the DNA matches it firmly. The size entry is marked missing in some rows and otherwise reads once, few, many or a size class.

>TRBV29-1|TRBJ2-4|.|.
TGCAGCGTTGGAGGATTGGCCAAAAACATTCAGTACTTC
CSVGGLAKNIQYF
>TRBV7-6|TRBJ1-6|.|TRBD1
TGTGCCAGCAGCCCAGGGACAGGGAGGATCTCACCCCTCCACTTT
CASSPGTGRISPLHF
>TRBV5-1|TRBJ2-1|.|.
TGCGCCAGCAGCTTCGCCCCTCCGGGGGTTGCCTACAATGAGCAGTTCTTC
CASSFAPPGVAYNEQFF
>TRBV9|TRBJ2-7|.|.
TGTGCCAGCAGCGTAGCTTTACTACCCCCTGGGGAGCAGTACTTC
CASSVALLPPGEQYF
>TRBV7-9|TRBJ2-7|.|TRBD1
TGTGCCAGCAGCTTTCCGGGACAGGGCCCCTACGAGCAGTACTTC
CASSFPGQGPYEQYF
>TRBV7-3|TRBJ2-1|once|.
TGTGCCAGCAGCTTAATAATCGAAGGGGGTGAGCAGTTCTTC
CASSLIIEGGEQFF
>TRBV10-3|TRBJ2-1|.|TRBD2
TGTGCCATCAGTAGCGGGGGAGCCTATGAGCAGTTCTTC
CAISSGGAYEQFF
>TRBV18|TRBJ1-5|.|.
TGTGCCAGCTCACCACAGGGACACGGTAATCAGCCCCAGCATTTT
CASSPQGHGNQPQHF
>TRBV30|TRBJ2-5|.|.
TGTGCCTGTACTAGTCGAGAGACCCAGTACTTC
CACTSRETQYF
>TRBV19|TRBJ1-2|.|TRBD1
TGTGCCAGTAAAAGTTTCCAGGGACAGGGAGAATATGGCTACACCTTC
CASKSFQGQGEYGYTF
>TRBV19|TRBJ2-1|once|.
TGTGCCAGTAGTGGAAAAAACCGGGACACCTCCCGCAATGAGCAGTTCTTC
CASSGKNRDTSRNEQFF
>TRBV7-2|TRBJ1-4|.|.
TGTGCCAGCAGGGAGCAGGGGAGCGCAACTAATGAAAAACTGTTTTTT
CASREQGSATNEKLFF
>TRBV12-5|TRBJ2-7|.|TRBD1
TGTGCTAGTGGCCTCGGCCCGGACAGGTCGGGGGAGCAGTACTTC
CASGLGPDRSGEQYF
>TRBV6-1|TRBJ2-7|.|TRBD1
TGTGCCAGCAGTCCGGGACAGGAGCCCTACGAGCAGTACTTC
CASSPGQEPYEQYF
>TRBV4-2|TRBJ2-5|once|TRBD2
TGTGCCAGCAGCCAAGTGAGCGCGGGAGGGGGGGGAGAGACCCAGTACTTC
CASSQVSAGGGGETQYF
>TRBV6-1|TRBJ2-7|once|TRBD2
TGTGCCAGCAGTGAAGCGCTAACTAGCGGGGCCCTCTACGAGCAGTACTTC
CASSEALTSGALYEQYF
>TRBV5-1|TRBJ1-1|.|.
TGCGCCAGTAATATTGGACATCCGAATGGGTACACTGAAGCTTTCTTT
CASNIGHPNGYTEAFF
>TRBV6-9|TRBJ2-7|.|.
TGTGCCAGCAGTTATTGCCCAGGGGACTCCTACGAGCAGTACTTC
CASSYCPGDSYEQYF
>TRBV7-3|TRBJ2-1|.|TRBD2
TGTGCCAGCGCACCGGGGGGGGGCTACAATGAGCAGTTCTTC
CASAPGGGYNEQFF
>TRBV15|TRBJ2-3|.|.
TGTGCCACCAGCGGAGGAGGGGGATCCTTGACAGATACGCAGTATTTT
CATSGGGGSLTDTQYF
>TRBV19|TRBJ2-1|.|.
TGTGCCAGTACCCCCGGGTCCTACAATGAGCAGTTCTTC
CASTPGSYNEQFF
>TRBV18|TRBJ1-2|.|TRBD1
TGTGCCAGCTCTCCGGGACAGGGAACTCTTAACTATGGCTACACCTTC
CASSPGQGTLNYGYTF
>TRBV4-3|TRBJ2-1|.|TRBD2
TGCGCCAGCAGCCAGTACCCCCCCGCGGGAGGGCCGGTCGATGAGCAGTTCTTC
CASSQYPPAGGPVDEQFF
>TRBV5-1|TRBJ1-2|.|TRBD1
TGCGCCAGCAGCTCCGATCCGGGACAGGGGGCGGTGCGTGGCTACACCTTC
CASSSDPGQGAVRGYTF
>TRBV7-2|TRBJ1-2|once|TRBD1
TGTGCCAGCAGCCACCGGGACAGGCTCTATGGCTACACCTTC
CASSHRDRLYGYTF
>TRBV30|TRBJ1-5|.|TRBD1
TGTGCCTGGAGTGTTGGGACAGGGCATCAGCCCCAGCATTTT
CAWSVGTGHQPQHF
>TRBV19|TRBJ1-5|.|TRBD1
TGTGCCAGTAGTACGACAGGGTTGGGCAATCAGCCCCAGCATTTT
CASSTTGLGNQPQHF
>TRBV5-4|TRBJ2-5|.|.
TGTGCCAGCAGCTCCCGGTTAGAGACCCAGTACTTC
CASSSRLETQYF
>TRBV4-1|TRBJ2-5|.|TRBD2
TGCGCCAGCAGCCAAAGCGGGAGTTACCAAGAGACCCAGTACTTC
CASSQSGSYQETQYF
>TRBV5-8|TRBJ2-1|.|.
TGTGCCAGCAGCTTGAGAAAAACATCAAGCTCCTACAATGAGCAGTTCTTC
CASSLRKTSSSYNEQFF
>TRBV7-2|TRBJ1-2|once|.
TGTGCCAGCAGTAACAACGGACAGATCTATGGCTACACCTTC
CASSNNGQIYGYTF
>TRBV5-1|TRBJ2-7|.|.
TGCGCCAGCAGCTTGGGGGCAGGAGGCTACGAGCAGTACTTC
CASSLGAGGYEQYF
>TRBV5-6|TRBJ2-5|.|TRBD1
TGTGCCAGCAGCTCGACCGGACAGGGGATGAAAGAGACCCAGTACTTC
CASSSTGQGMKETQYF
>TRBV23-1|TRBJ1-5|.|.
TGCGCCATCTCTCCGGGGGGCTGTCAGCCCCAGCATTTT
CAISPGGCQPQHF
>TRBV2|TRBJ1-5|many|.
TGTGCCAGCAGTTACGGCGCGGAATACGAAAGCAATCAGCCCCAGCATTTT
CASSYGAEYESNQPQHF
>TRBV10-1|TRBJ2-5|.|TRBD2
TGCGCCAGTAAAGCGGGGCTGCCACAAGAGACCCAGTACTTC
CASKAGLPQETQYF
>TRBV19|TRBJ2-5|.|TRBD1
TGTGCCAGTTCGGGACAGGGTCAAGAGACCCAGTACTTC
CASSGQGQETQYF
>TRBV9|TRBJ2-3|.|TRBD1
TGTGCCAGCAGCCCCTGGGGAGCAGTAGGGGGCGACGGGTCAGATACGCAGTATTTT
CASSPWGAVGGDGSDTQYF
>TRBV5-8|TRBJ1-4|.|TRBD1
TGTGCCAGCAGCCGAGGACAGGCCTCAGGGAATGAAAAACTGTTTTTT
CASSRGQASGNEKLFF
>TRBV10-3|TRBJ2-7|.|.
TGTGCCATCAGTGACCCCCCGGCAGGGCCACAGGGCAGCTCCTACGAGCAGTACTTC
CAISDPPAGPQGSSYEQYF
>TRBV5-1|TRBJ2-7|.|.
TGCGCCAGCAGCACGCAGACAGGCTCCTCCTACGAGCAGTACTTC
CASSTQTGSSYEQYF
>TRBV10-3|TRBJ2-7|.|.
TGTGCCATCAGTGAGGGGGAGCAAGGTTCCTACGAGCAGTACTTC
CAISEGEQGSYEQYF
>TRBV2|TRBJ2-7|.|.
TGTGCCAGCATGGCGGGGTTATACGAGCAGTACTTC
CASMAGLYEQYF
>TRBV10-2|TRBJ1-1|.|.
TGCGCCAGCAGTGAGTCGACTCGGGGGGAAGCTTTCTTT
CASSESTRGEAFF
>TRBV7-9|TRBJ2-6|.|TRBD1
TGTGCCAGCAGCTTAAACGAACGACAGGGTGGGGCCAACGTCCTGACTTTC
CASSLNERQGGANVLTF
>TRBV9|TRBJ1-2|.|TRBD1
TGTGCCAGCAGCGTAGAGGGACAGGGTTATGGCTACACCTTC
CASSVEGQGYGYTF
>TRBV4-3|TRBJ2-7|.|.
TGCGCCAGCAGCCAAGAACTAAGCTCCTACGAGCAGTACTTC
CASSQELSSYEQYF
>TRBV2|TRBJ2-3|.|TRBD2
TGTGCCAGCAGGGGGACTAGCGGGGGCCATGGTGATACAGATACGCAGTATTTT
CASRGTSGGHGDTDTQYF
>TRBV15|TRBJ1-2|.|.
TGTGCCACCAGCAGAGATCAGGACTATGGCTACACCTTC
CATSRDQDYGYTF
>TRBV5-4|TRBJ2-7|.|TRBD1
TGTGCCAGCAGCCAGACAGGGACGATTGGGTACGAGCAGTACTTC
CASSQTGTIGYEQYF
>TRBV27|TRBJ1-1|.|.
TGTGCCAGCTCCTCCGAACTACAGGGCACCATGAACACTGAAGCTTTCTTT
CASSSELQGTMNTEAFF
>TRBV4-1|TRBJ1-2|once|.
TGCGCCAGCAGCCAAGGTTTCGGTTACTATGGCTACACCTTC
CASSQGFGYYGYTF
>TRBV18|TRBJ2-7|.|TRBD2
TGTGCCAGCTCACCCTCCGAGCGGGGGGCTCCCTACGAGCAGTACTTC
CASSPSERGAPYEQYF
>TRBV7-8|TRBJ1-2|.|TRBD1
TGTGCCAGCAGCTTATCCGGCGACAGGGGATTGCATGGCTACACCTTC
CASSLSGDRGLHGYTF
>TRBV5-5|TRBJ1-2|few|TRBD1
TGTGCCAGCAGCACTATAAAGGACAGGCCTGCTAACTATGGCTACACCTTC
CASSTIKDRPANYGYTF
>TRBV19|TRBJ1-4|.|.
TGTGCCAGTAGTATTAACAGAAATGAAAAACTGTTTTTT
CASSINRNEKLFF
>TRBV9|TRBJ1-5|.|.
TGTGCCAGCAGCGTAGTCGGGGGGGGGAGAGGCCAGCCCCAGCATTTT
CASSVVGGGRGQPQHF
>TRBV11-2|TRBJ2-1|few|TRBD2
TGTGCCAGCAGACCGTTGGTACTAGCGGACCCCGAGCAGTTCTTC
CASRPLVLADPEQFF
>TRBV11-2|TRBJ1-2|.|.
TGTGCCAGCACCAACCTGAAGGACCGACAGGGCTACACCTTC
CASTNLKDRQGYTF
>TRBV5-1|TRBJ1-5|.|TRBD1
TGCGCCAGCAGCCTGACAGGGAACAATCAGCCCCAGCATTTT
CASSLTGNNQPQHF